The present T cell receptor (beta chain) was sequenced within a study of cytomegalovirus exposure and HLA in healthy donors. The trim removed 0 bases at V and 0 bases at J, leaving 3 bases unmatched. This CDR3 contains 16 residues. Germline CDR1 reads SGHRS; CDR2 reads YFSETQ. PCR was performed using 60 Vbeta and 13 Jbeta primers. Sequenced by immunoSEQ multiplex PCR; TCRdb stores in-frame clones only, minus some. The table has about 240,000 clones, around 81% seen once. The sequencing sample was made of PBMCs. The chain carries TRBV5-1 and TRBJ1-1; 9 bases are shared with TRBD1. The receptor was isolated from a woman aged 55-70 years in good health and CMV-seropositive. The chain's CDR3 is CASSLGQGVMNTEAFF. CDR3 bases: TGCGCCAGCAGCTTGGGACAGGGGGTCATGAACACTGAAGCTTTCTTT.